Included here is one TCR beta chain sequence, with context. The entry originates in a study of blood T cell repertoires in COVID-19. For the study at large: COVID-19 samples from acute and convalescent phases originated in the United States, Italy and Spain.

CDR3 length: 18 amino acids. Germline CDR1 SGHTA, CDR2 FQGNSA. The V gene end was trimmed by 1 base and the J gene end by 0 bases; junction bases not matched to a gene: 8. Per the original methods: Nucleated cell number was recorded as an estimate derived from reference gene primer amplification. Data came from immunoSEQ multiplex PCR; TCRdb stores just in-frame clones and leaves some out. V and J calls plus clone size are reproduced from that table; the DNA served to infer D and trimming. The sample includes 150,000 or so clones, about 87% of them seen just once. This receptor was taken from a man older than 75 with acute or convalescent COVID-19. This chain joins TRBV7-2 and TRBJ1-1; TRBD1 matches 10 bases. The sequencing input was peripheral blood. CDR3 amino acids: CASSLVGTGVLVNTEAFF. In DNA form, the CDR3 reads TGTGCCAGCAGCTTAGTTGGGACAGGGGTCCTGGTGAACACTGAAGCTTTCTTT. Full variable domain (remainder filled in from reference TRBV7-2 and TRBJ1-1): GAGVSQSPSNKVTEKGKDVELRCDPISGHTALYWYRQSLGQGLEFLIYFQGNSAPDKSGLPSDRFSAERTGGSVSTLTIQRTQQEDSAVYLCASSLVGTGVLVNTEAFFGQGTRLTVV.